Presented here are 5 T cell receptor beta chains from one specimen sequenced in a study of cytomegalovirus exposure and HLA in healthy donors. Vbeta (60) and Jbeta (13) primers were used in the PCR. Some clones are missing from TCRdb's copy, which holds only in-frame ones; the method was immunoSEQ multiplex PCR. The sample yields under 200,000 clones, about 85% seen once. Material for sequencing was PBMCs. These receptors were taken from a boy aged 2 to 9 in good health and CMV-seronegative.

The rearrangement joins TRBV6-1 to TRBJ2-7; 10 bases match TRBD1. CDR3 length: 14 residues. Germline V gene data show CDR1 as MNHNS and CDR2 as SASEGT. The ends lost 5 bases at V and 1 base at J; junction bases unmatched: 2. In nucleotides, the CDR3 is TGTGCCAGCAGTCGACAGGGGGCTTCCTACGAGCAGTACTTC. It yields the protein CASSRQGASYEQYF.

The chain recombines TRBV5-4 with TRBJ2-5; D is perhaps TRBD1 (5 bases). The CDR3 extends over 16 amino acids. The germline V gene has CDR1 SGHNT and CDR2 YYREEE (reference sequence). The V gene lost 4 bases and the J gene lost 0 bases, with 16 bases spanning the gap. Written as DNA, the CDR3 is TGTGCCAGCAGCCAAAAGGGGCTGGGGTACCAAGAGACCCAGTACTTC. As protein: CASSQKGLGYQETQYF.

The V call is TRBV28, the J call TRBJ2-1; possibly TRBD2 for D (5 bases). The ends were cut back, 1 base at V and 0 bases at J, with 22 bases in the middle. The CDR3 covers 20 residues. Germline V gene data show CDR1 as MDHEN and CDR2 as SYDVKM. CDR3 loop: CASSLYSPSFSGSSYNEQFF. CDR3 bases: TGTGCCAGCAGTTTATATTCCCCTTCGTTCAGCGGAAGCTCCTACAATGAGCAGTTCTTC.

This clone was seen a few times. The chain is built from TRBV27 and TRBJ2-7; perhaps TRBD1 as D (6 bases). V lost 0 bases to trimming and J lost 6 bases, with 9 bases between them. From germline, CDR1 is MNHEY and CDR2 SMNVEV (reference sequence). The CDR3 runs to 13 residues. In nucleotides, the CDR3 is TGTGCCAGCAGTTTATCGTCAGGGGTCGAGCAGTACTTC. It translates to CASSLSSGVEQYF.

The chain combines TRBV27 with TRBJ2-6, with a possible D match to TRBD1 (8 bases). Between the trimmed V and J ends, which lost 6 bases and 1 base, there was a span of 19 bases. Germline V CDR1 and CDR2: MNHEY, SMNVEV (reference sequence). The CDR3 is 18 amino acids. CDR3 sequence reads: CASRGGAGGASGANVLTF. CDR3 DNA sequence: TGTGCCAGCAGGGGGGGGGCAGGGGGCGCATCTGGGGCCAACGTCCTGACTTTC.